The 15 T cell receptor beta chains below all came from one sample that was sequenced in a study of blood T cell repertoires in COVID-19. Sequencing used immunoSEQ multiplex PCR; TCRdb keeps in-frame clones, though not all of them. The data contain 45,000 or so clones, approximately 82% of them singletons. The sample taken for sequencing was peripheral blood. Receptors originate from a woman in her sixties or seventies with acute or convalescent COVID-19.

The chain carries TRBV19 and TRBJ2-7, with 10 bases lining up with TRBD2. CDR3 length equals 16 residues. V shed 8 bases, J shed 4 bases, and the junction held 14 bases outside the gene matches. Looked up from germline, CDR1 is LNHDA and CDR2 is SQIVND (reference sequence). The DNA of the CDR3 is TGTGCCAGTTCCGTAACCGGACTAGCGGTTATTTACGAGCAGTACTTC. Translation gives CASSVTGLAVIYEQYF.

J is TRBJ2-5 and V is TRBV11-1; TRBD1 aligns across 8 bases. This CDR3 contains 16 residues. Looked up from germline, CDR1 is SGHAT and CDR2 is FQDESV (reference sequence). V gave up 5 bases and J gave up 4 bases; unmatched junction bases: 12. Written as DNA, the CDR3 is TGTGCCAGCAGCAGAACCGGGACAGGTTTGTTAGAGACCCAGTACTTC. Protein: CASSRTGTGLLETQYF.

The rearrangement links TRBV5-1 to TRBJ2-7; D call uncertain. V was clipped by 3 bases and J by 2 bases, with 12 bases between them. Germline CDR1 SGHRS, CDR2 YFSETQ. This CDR3 has 14 residues. CDR3 sequence (DNA): TGCGCCAGCAGCTCAACCGGGTCCGCCTACGAGCAGTACTTC. Protein product: CASSSTGSAYEQYF.

The V call is TRBV7-9, the J call TRBJ2-1; 12 positions match TRBD2. CDR3 length: 18 amino acids. Germline CDR1 is SEHNR and CDR2 is FQNEAQ (reference sequence). V was pared by 4 bases and J by 6 bases, with 13 bases of the junction left unmatched. CDR3 in DNA: TGTGCCAGCAGCTCGCCATTTAGACTAGCGGGAGTGGTCAATGAGCAGTTCTTC. This translates into CASSSPFRLAGVVNEQFF.

The chain uses TRBV10-1 and TRBJ1-3; D unclear. This CDR3 is built from 15 residues. The V gene's germline CDR1 is WNHNN and CDR2 SYGVQD (reference sequence). The V end was cut by 0 bases, the J end by 1 base, with 7 bases between. The CDR3 region has the DNA TGCGCCAGCAGTGAGTCGCCGGGGTCTGGAAACACCATATATTTT. Amino acid sequence: CASSESPGSGNTIYF.

V usage is TRBV6-2 or TRBV6-3 and J usage is TRBJ2-5; 15 bases are shared with TRBD2. Germline V gene data show CDR1 as MNHEY and CDR2 as SVGEGT. Losses at the gene ends were 6 bases for V and 3 bases for J; bases not matched to a gene: 5. This CDR3 has 16 residues. The CDR3 DNA is TGTGCCAGCAGCCGGACTAGCGGGAGGGGGGAAGAGACCCAGTACTTC. Translated: CASSRTSGRGEETQYF.

This chain uses TRBV14 with TRBJ1-3; 9 nucleotides line up with TRBD1. Germline CDR1 SGHDN, CDR2 FVKESK. The CDR3 length is 15 residues. The junction had 3 bases not matched to a gene; V was cut back by 4 bases and J by 2 bases. The CDR3: CASSLHRGPGNTIYF. The CDR3 nucleotides are TGTGCCAGCAGCCTCCACAGGGGGCCTGGAAACACCATATATTTT.

The chain employs TRBV7-2 and TRBJ2-2; 8 bases are shared with TRBD2. There are 15 residues in the CDR3. Germline V gene sequence: CDR1 SGHTA, CDR2 FQGNSA. Germline trimming cut 5 bases from V and 4 bases from J; bases unmatched to any gene: 6. The CDR3 sequence is CASSADGRATGELFF. In DNA, the CDR3 is TGTGCCAGCAGCGCGGACGGGAGGGCCACCGGGGAGCTGTTTTTT.

This chain links TRBV3-1 (or the pseudogene TRBV3-2) with TRBJ2-3, with 7 positions matching TRBD2. The CDR3 length is 15 residues. Germline loops: CDR1 LGHDT, CDR2 YNNKEL (reference sequence). With 0 bases clipped from V and 6 bases from J, the junction kept 6 bases outside the gene matches. In DNA, the CDR3 is TGTGCCAGCAGCCAAGATGGTAATAGCGGGGATACGCAGTATTTT. It yields the protein CASSQDGNSGDTQYF.

The sample holds one count of this clone. The V gene is TRBV28, the J gene TRBJ2-5, with D possibly being TRBD2 (5 bases). Trimming left V 6 bases short and J 5 bases short, with 19 bases between. The CDR3 has 15 amino acids. The germline V gene has CDR1 MDHEN and CDR2 SYDVKM. CDR3 sequence reads: CASRDWVGALETQYF. As DNA, the CDR3 is TGTGCCAGCAGGGACTGGGTCGGAGCCCTGGAGACCCAGTACTTC.

The DNA of the CDR3 is TGTGCCAGCAGCGTGAACAGGAACTATGGCTACACCTTC. Its protein is CASSVNRNYGYTF. The rearrangement uses TRBV9 and TRBJ1-2; D perhaps matches TRBD1 (5 bases). The CDR3 length is 13 residues. Germline CDR1 and CDR2: SGDLS and YYNGEE. V was clipped by 2 bases and J by 2 bases, with 7 bases between them.

This clone was seen a few times. The CDR3, as DNA: TGTGCCAGCAGCCAAGGTTTAGGAGATCGCGAGCAGTACTTC. Its protein product is CASSQGLGDREQYF. The V and J genes are TRBV3-1 (or the pseudogene TRBV3-2) and TRBJ2-7; unclear D gene. The CDR3 is made up of 14 amino acids. The germline V gene encodes CDR1 LGHDT and CDR2 YNNKEL (reference sequence). V lost 1 base and J 6 bases, leaving 13 bases between the germline ends.

The chain combines TRBV7-8 with TRBJ2-3; D unresolved. This CDR3 region has 14 residues. Trimming shortened V by 1 base and J by 0 bases, and 5 bases separated the two germline ends. Germline V gene sequence: CDR1 SGHVS, CDR2 FQNEAQ. CDR3 protein: CASSLGASTDTQYF. CDR3 sequence (DNA): TGTGCCAGCAGCTTAGGGGCTAGCACAGATACGCAGTATTTT.

The sample holds a few counts of this clone. The sample has other DNA sequences that encode this CDR3 too. The chain has TRBV4-3 and TRBJ2-7, with a weak D call TRBD1 (5 bases). V shed 0 bases and J shed 2 bases, with 5 bases lying between them. This CDR3 region has 13 residues. Per germline, CDR1 LGHNA and CDR2 YSLEER. CDR3 in amino acids: CASSQDRAYEQYF. The CDR3 region has the DNA TGCGCCAGCAGCCAAGACAGGGCCTACGAGCAGTACTTC.

V and J are TRBV6-5 and TRBJ2-7, with 10 bases lining up with TRBD2. Germline assignment: CDR1 MNHEY and CDR2 SVGAGI. The trim removed 8 bases at V and 1 base at J, leaving 5 bases unmatched. CDR3 size: 14 residues. As DNA, the CDR3 is TGTGCCAGCCCTAGGACTAGCGGATCCTACGAGCAGTACTTC. Translated, it gives CASPRTSGSYEQYF.